The 14 T cell receptor beta chains reported below all come from one sample, sequenced in a study of blood T cell repertoires in COVID-19. TCRdb keeps only in-frame clones here, not all; method: immunoSEQ multiplex PCR. This table holds roughly 320,000 clones, roughly 90% found once. The sample consisted of PBMCs or T cells enriched from blood (not recorded which). The receptors originated from a woman in her thirties who had been exposed to COVID-19.

This chain uses TRBV7-9 with TRBJ1-6; D call uncertain. This CDR3 region has 14 residues. Germline CDR1 is SEHNR and CDR2 is FQNEAQ (reference sequence). V dropped 2 bases and J dropped 7 bases, with 9 bases sitting between them. The CDR3 here is CASSLRQKNSPLHF. The CDR3 nucleotides are TGTGCCAGCAGCTTACGCCAGAAGAATTCACCCCTCCACTTT.

This chain uses TRBV10-3 with TRBJ2-7, with D uncertain. This CDR3 spans 13 amino acids. V was clipped by 2 bases and J by 6 bases, with 11 bases between them. CDR1 and CDR2 from the germline V gene are ENHRY and SYGVKD. CDR3 amino acids: CAISEAQTPEQYF. The CDR3, as DNA: TGTGCCATCAGTGAGGCACAGACCCCCGAGCAGTACTTC.

The gene calls are TRBV9 and TRBJ1-2; no clear D. Trimming shortened V by 7 bases and J by 8 bases, and 15 bases separated the two germline ends. Germline CDR1 is SGDLS and CDR2 is YYNGEE. This CDR3 spans 12 amino acids. The CDR3 nucleotides are TGTGCCAGCTACTCCGCCCCTCGGGGCTACACCTTC. It translates to CASYSAPRGYTF.

The chain combines TRBV30 with TRBJ1-2; TRBD1 agrees at 7 bases. The ends lost 0 bases at V and 4 bases at J; junction bases unmatched: 14. Germline V gene data show CDR1 as GTSNPN and CDR2 as SVGIG (reference sequence). The CDR3 covers 17 residues. CDR3 sequence (DNA): TGTGCCTGGAGTGTTAACAGGGGTCGAGCTCTACTCTATGGCTACACCTTC. Amino acid sequence: CAWSVNRGRALLYGYTF.

CDR3 region: CASSLWGPGTSSNNEQFF. The CDR3 nucleotides are TGTGCCAGCAGCTTGTGGGGACCCGGGACTAGCTCGAACAATGAGCAGTTCTTC. This sequence joins TRBV5-5 and TRBJ2-1, with 9 bases that match TRBD2. Germline assignment: CDR1 SGHKS and CDR2 YYEKEE (reference sequence). This CDR3 is built from 18 residues. The V segment lost 1 base and the J segment 5 bases; nucleotides outside the gene matches: 13.

V usage is TRBV29-1 and J usage is TRBJ2-5; 8 bases are a match to TRBD1. Germline V lookup: CDR1 SQVTM, CDR2 ANQGSEA. The CDR3 extends over 19 amino acids. J lost 0 bases, V lost 3 bases, and 18 bases had no gene match. As DNA, the CDR3 is TGCAGCGTTGAGAGTGGGTTCGGAAGGGACAGGCTTTACCAAGAGACCCAGTACTTC. Amino acids: CSVESGFGRDRLYQETQYF.

J is TRBJ1-3 and V is TRBV5-4; the D is unclear. The V gene's germline CDR1 is SGHNT and CDR2 YYREEE (reference sequence). Trimming removed 0 bases from V and 2 bases from J, with 9 bases in between. The CDR3 has 15 amino acids. The CDR3 reads CASSLGGTAGNTIYF. The CDR3 nucleotides read TGTGCCAGCAGCTTGGGAGGAACGGCTGGAAACACCATATATTTT.

The rearrangement uses TRBV27 and TRBJ2-7, with D possibly TRBD1 on 5 matching bases. Trimming stripped 5 bases from V and 6 bases from J, with 17 bases between. The CDR3 consists of 14 residues. The V gene's germline CDR1 is MNHEY and CDR2 SMNVEV (reference sequence). The CDR3 sequence is CASSRTQDISEQYF. CDR3 bases: TGTGCCAGCAGTCGGACACAGGACATTTCCGAGCAGTACTTC.

The genes are TRBV6-2 or TRBV6-3 and TRBJ2-7; D is unclear. The V gene lost 5 bases and the J gene lost 2 bases, with 10 bases spanning the gap. The CDR3 consists of 13 residues. Germline lookup yields CDR1 MNHEY and CDR2 SVGEGT. Written as DNA, the CDR3 is TGTGCCAGCAGTCGACTGGCAGCCTACGAGCAGTACTTC. It yields the protein CASSRLAAYEQYF.

This clone was seen once. The rearrangement links TRBV2 to TRBJ1-3, with unresolved D. V was trimmed by 2 bases and J by 12 bases, leaving 14 bases between them. The germline CDR1 and CDR2 sequences are SNHLY and FYNNEI. The length of the CDR3 is 13 residues. The CDR3 nucleotides are TGTGCCAGCAGTGAAACCCTTAGCGACATCATATATTTT. Translating it yields CASSETLSDIIYF.

This clone was picked up one time. The rearrangement joins TRBV5-1 to TRBJ2-3, with D tentatively TRBD1 (5 bases). V was pared by 4 bases and J by 6 bases, with 15 bases between. CDR3 size: 14 residues. CDR1 is SGHRS and CDR2 is YFSETQ in the germline V gene. The CDR3 sequence: CASSAGHNADTQYF. CDR3 coding DNA: TGCGCCAGCAGCGCCGGACATAACGCGGATACGCAGTATTTT.

This sequence joins TRBV21-1 and TRBJ1-2; the tabulated D call, TRBD1, remains unverified against the DNA. TRBV21-1 is shown as a pseudogene. CDR3 length: 14 amino acids. CDR3 in DNA: TGTGCCAGCACTCCTGACAGGGGGCGGTTTGGCTACACCTTC. Protein product: CASTPDRGRFGYTF.

This sequence joins TRBV4-1 and TRBJ1-2; D might be TRBD1 (5 bases). This CDR3 is 18 amino acids long. V was shortened by 0 bases and J by 3 bases, with 20 bases between the two germline ends. Germline loops: CDR1 MGHRA, CDR2 YSYEKL. This CDR3 reads CASSQDRRVGPHDYGYTF. Here the CDR3 DNA reads TGCGCCAGCAGCCAAGATCGCAGGGTAGGTCCTCATGACTATGGCTACACCTTC.

The genes are TRBV29-1 and TRBJ1-2; D is undetermined. This CDR3 comprises 13 residues. The germline V gene encodes CDR1 SQVTM and CDR2 ANQGSEA. The V and J ends lost 5 bases and 9 bases respectively, with 19 bases between them. The CDR3 DNA is TGCAGCGTTTACTTAAACGGGGAATTAAGCTACACCTTC. Its translation is CSVYLNGELSYTF.